This T cell receptor beta chain was retrieved from a study of shared clonotypes between healthy human individuals. Overall study results and limits: Shared across a handful of donors were around 5% of the naive CD4 clonotypes.

Repertoires were generated with immunoSEQ multiplex PCR, while TCRdb's copy carries only in-frame clones and drops some. The data contain approximately 2,000,000 clones, less than 95% of them singletons. This clone occurred a few times. Its antigen remains unknown. The germline CDR1 and CDR2 sequences are MDHEN and SYDVKM. V lost 6 bases and J 5 bases, leaving 10 bases between the germline ends. CDR3 length: 13 amino acids. The chain joins TRBV28 to TRBJ2-2; perhaps D is TRBD1 or TRBD2 (5 bases each). The source material was naive CD4+ T cells from PBMCs. Subset of the sample: CD45RA+ positively selected. The origin of this receptor is a man younger than 35 in good health. Some clones in this sample may be carry-over from other donors' samples. CDR3 DNA sequence: TGTGCCAGCAGGACGGGGCAGACCGGGGAGCTGTTTTTT. Protein sequence: CASRTGQTGELFF.